What follows are 9 T cell receptor beta chains derived from one specimen sequenced in a study of blood T cell repertoires in COVID-19. The table came from immunoSEQ multiplex PCR; TCRdb's copy has only in-frame clones and leaves some out. The table lists over 150,000 clones, approximately 85% of them singletons. The sample was PBMCs or T cells enriched from blood (not recorded which). Every receptor here comes from a man in his forties who had recovered from COVID-19.

This sequence joins TRBV19 and TRBJ2-2; 7 nucleotides line up with TRBD1. CDR3 length equals 12 residues. Per germline, CDR1 LNHDA and CDR2 SQIVND (reference sequence). The J segment lost 7 bases and the V segment lost 4 bases, leaving 0 bases of the junction unmatched. CDR3 in amino acids: CASSRDSGELFF. As DNA, the CDR3 is TGTGCCAGTAGTAGGGACAGCGGGGAGCTGTTTTTT.

This chain uses TRBV6-4 with TRBJ2-3, with TRBD1 matching over 7 bases. Looked up from germline, CDR1 is MRHNA and CDR2 is SNTAGT. Losses at the gene ends were 6 bases for V and 2 bases for J; bases not matched to a gene: 8. The CDR3 has 15 residues. CDR3 sequence: CASSPTGALTDTQYF. CDR3 nucleotide sequence: TGTGCCAGCAGCCCCACAGGGGCCCTCACAGATACGCAGTATTTT.

V is TRBV28 and J is TRBJ1-2; a possible D gene is TRBD1 (5 bases). Between the trimmed V and J ends, which lost 5 bases and 3 bases, there was a span of 7 bases. Germline V gives CDR1 MDHEN, CDR2 SYDVKM. This CDR3 is 12 amino acids long. CDR3 protein: CASSPQDYGYTF. As DNA, the CDR3 is TGTGCCAGCAGTCCACAGGACTATGGCTACACCTTC.

This clone has more than one count but fewer than ten. The chain is built from TRBV5-1 and TRBJ2-1, with 10 bases fitting TRBD2. The germline gives CDR1 SGHRS, CDR2 YFSETQ. V dropped 2 bases and J dropped 2; count of bases not matched to a gene: 13. The CDR3 contains 19 residues. CDR3 protein: CASSLGLAGAGAPYNEQFF. The CDR3 DNA follows: TGCGCCAGCAGCTTAGGTCTAGCGGGGGCCGGGGCCCCCTACAATGAGCAGTTCTTC.

This rearrangement joins TRBV3-1 (or the pseudogene TRBV3-2) to TRBJ2-3, with 11 bases aligning to TRBD1. The ends lost 3 bases at V and 4 bases at J; junction bases unmatched: 3. CDR1 is LGHDT, CDR2 YNNKEL, per germline (reference sequence). The CDR3 totals 15 residues. The CDR3 is CASSQGTGGSDTQYF. The CDR3 DNA is TGTGCCAGCAGCCAGGGGACAGGGGGATCAGATACGCAGTATTTT.

This sequence joins TRBV5-1 and TRBJ2-1; 9 bases are a match to TRBD2. This CDR3 is built from 14 residues. CDR1 and CDR2 from the germline V gene are SGHRS and YFSETQ. With V trimmed by 4 bases and J by 9 bases, 8 bases remained unmatched. The CDR3 sequence: CASSSGGRLGEQFF. DNA for the CDR3: TGCGCCAGCAGCAGCGGGGGGCGCCTGGGTGAGCAGTTCTTC. Filled out from reference TRBV5-1 and TRBJ2-1, the complete variable domain reads KAGVTQTPRYLIKTRGQQVTLSCSPISGHRSVSWYQQTPGQGLQFLFEYFSETQRNKGNFPGRFSGRQFSNSRSEMNVSTLELGDSALYLCASSSGGRLGEQFFGPGTRLTVL.

The J gene is TRBJ1-6, the V gene TRBV2, with D maybe TRBD1 (5 bases). V lost 2 bases and J 7 bases, leaving 12 bases between the germline ends. The germline V gene encodes CDR1 SNHLY and CDR2 FYNNEI. The CDR3 is 15 amino acids. The DNA for the CDR3 is TGTGCCAGCAGTGAATCCCGGACAACGAATTCACCCCTCCACTTT. As protein: CASSESRTTNSPLHF.

This chain joins TRBV2 and TRBJ1-3; D perhaps matches TRBD1 (6 bases). V shed 5 bases and J shed 1 base, with 9 bases lying between them. The CDR3 loop spans 14 amino acids. Germline V gives CDR1 SNHLY, CDR2 FYNNEI. The CDR3, as DNA: TGTGCCAGCAGTACAGGGATTTCTGGAAACACCATATATTTT. It translates to CASSTGISGNTIYF.

This clone occurred once. The chain joins TRBV7-9 to TRBJ1-4; 10 bases fit TRBD1. Per germline, CDR1 SEHNR and CDR2 FQNEAQ (reference sequence). The CDR3 loop spans 16 amino acids. V lost 1 base to trimming and J lost 7 bases; unmatched junction nucleotides: 6. The CDR3 protein is CASSLGDRGLGEKLFF. The CDR3 DNA is TGTGCCAGCAGCTTAGGGGACAGGGGATTGGGTGAAAAACTGTTTTTT.